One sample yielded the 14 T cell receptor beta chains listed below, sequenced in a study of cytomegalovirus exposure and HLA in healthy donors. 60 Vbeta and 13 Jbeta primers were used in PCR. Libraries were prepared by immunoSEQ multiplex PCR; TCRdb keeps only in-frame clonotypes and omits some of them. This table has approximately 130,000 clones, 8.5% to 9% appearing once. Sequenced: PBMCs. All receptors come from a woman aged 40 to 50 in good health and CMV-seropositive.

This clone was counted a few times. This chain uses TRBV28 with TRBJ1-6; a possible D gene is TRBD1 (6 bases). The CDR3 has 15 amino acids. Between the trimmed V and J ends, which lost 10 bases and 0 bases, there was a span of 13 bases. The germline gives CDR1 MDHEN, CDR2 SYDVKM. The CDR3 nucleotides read TGTGCCACCGGACCAGGGGCCTCCTATAATTCACCCCTCCACTTT. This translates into CATGPGASYNSPLHF.

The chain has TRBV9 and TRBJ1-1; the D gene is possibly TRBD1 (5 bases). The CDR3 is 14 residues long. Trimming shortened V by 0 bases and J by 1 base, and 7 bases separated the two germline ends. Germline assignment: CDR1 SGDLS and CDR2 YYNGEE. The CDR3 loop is CASSVAQANTEAFF. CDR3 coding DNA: TGTGCCAGCAGCGTAGCACAGGCGAACACTGAAGCTTTCTTT. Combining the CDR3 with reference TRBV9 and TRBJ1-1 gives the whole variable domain DSGVTQTPKHLITATGQRVTLRCSPRSGDLSVYWYQQSLDQGLQFLIQYYNGEERAKGNILERFSAQQFPDLHSELNLSSLELGDSALYFCASSVAQANTEAFFGQGTRLTVV.

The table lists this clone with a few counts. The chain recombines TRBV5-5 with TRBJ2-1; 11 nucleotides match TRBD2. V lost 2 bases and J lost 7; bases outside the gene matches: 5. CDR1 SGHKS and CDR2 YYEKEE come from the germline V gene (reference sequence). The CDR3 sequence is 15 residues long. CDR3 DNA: TGTGCCAGCAGCTTCCTAGCGGGGGGCGGGAATGAGCAGTTCTTC. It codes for CASSFLAGGGNEQFF.

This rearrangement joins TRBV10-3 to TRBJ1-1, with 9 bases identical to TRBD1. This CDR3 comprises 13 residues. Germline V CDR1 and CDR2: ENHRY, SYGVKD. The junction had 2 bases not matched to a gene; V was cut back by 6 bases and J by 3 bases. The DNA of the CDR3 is TGTGCCATCAGGGACAGGGGAGACACTGAAGCTTTCTTT. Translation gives CAIRDRGDTEAFF.

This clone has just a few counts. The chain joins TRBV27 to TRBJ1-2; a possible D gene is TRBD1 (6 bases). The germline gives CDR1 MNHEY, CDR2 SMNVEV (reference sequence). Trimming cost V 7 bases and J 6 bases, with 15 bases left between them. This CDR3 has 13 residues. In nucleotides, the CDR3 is TGTGCCAGCAAGGGTACAGGGCGGGATGGCTACACCTTC. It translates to CASKGTGRDGYTF.

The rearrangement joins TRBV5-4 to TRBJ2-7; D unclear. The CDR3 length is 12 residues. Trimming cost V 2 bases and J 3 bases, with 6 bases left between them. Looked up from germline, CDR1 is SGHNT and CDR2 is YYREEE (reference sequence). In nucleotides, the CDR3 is TGTGCCAGCAGCTTAACGGGCTACGAGCAGTACTTC. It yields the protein CASSLTGYEQYF. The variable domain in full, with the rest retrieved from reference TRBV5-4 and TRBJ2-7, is ETGVTQSPTHLIKTRGQQVTLRCSSQSGHNTVSWYQQALGQGPQFIFQYYREEENGRGNFPPRFSGLQFPNYSSELNVNALELDDSALYLCASSLTGYEQYFGPGTRLTVT.

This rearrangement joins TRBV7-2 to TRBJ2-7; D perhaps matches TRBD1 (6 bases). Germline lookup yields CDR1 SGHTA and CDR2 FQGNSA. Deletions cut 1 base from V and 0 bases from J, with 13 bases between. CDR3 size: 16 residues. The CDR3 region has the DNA TGTGCCAGCAGCTTAGTTGGGACAACCAGCTCCTACGAGCAGTACTTC. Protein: CASSLVGTTSSYEQYF.

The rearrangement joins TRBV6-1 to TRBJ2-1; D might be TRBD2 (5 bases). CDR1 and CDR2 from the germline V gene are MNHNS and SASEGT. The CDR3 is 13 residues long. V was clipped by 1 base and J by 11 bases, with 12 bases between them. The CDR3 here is CASSEGEGMKQFF. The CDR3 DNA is TGTGCCAGCAGTGAAGGTGAGGGTATGAAGCAGTTCTTC.

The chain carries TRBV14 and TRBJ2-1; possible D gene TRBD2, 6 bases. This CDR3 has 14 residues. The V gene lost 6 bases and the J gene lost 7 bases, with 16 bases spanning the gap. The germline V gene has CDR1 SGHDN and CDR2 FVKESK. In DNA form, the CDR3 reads TGTGCCAGCAGATCCGGGCCCGGAGGGAATGAGCAGTTCTTC. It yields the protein CASRSGPGGNEQFF.

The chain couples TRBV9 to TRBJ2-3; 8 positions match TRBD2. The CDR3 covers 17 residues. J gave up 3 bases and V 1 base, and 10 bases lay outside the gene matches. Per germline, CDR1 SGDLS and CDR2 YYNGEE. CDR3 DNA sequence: TGTGCCAGCAGCGTAAGGATCGGGGGGGGTGGGACAGATACGCAGTATTTT. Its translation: CASSVRIGGGGTDTQYF.

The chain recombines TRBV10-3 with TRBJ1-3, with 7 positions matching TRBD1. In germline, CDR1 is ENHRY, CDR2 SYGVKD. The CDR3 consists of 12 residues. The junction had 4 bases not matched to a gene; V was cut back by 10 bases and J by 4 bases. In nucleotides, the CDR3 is TGTGCCACGGGGACAGACGGAAACACCATATATTTT. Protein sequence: CATGTDGNTIYF.

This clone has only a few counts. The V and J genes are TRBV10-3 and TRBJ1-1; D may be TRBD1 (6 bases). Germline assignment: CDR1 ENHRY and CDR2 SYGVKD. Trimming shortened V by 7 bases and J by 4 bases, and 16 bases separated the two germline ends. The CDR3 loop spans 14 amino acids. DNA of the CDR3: TGTGCCATCACCCAGGGGACCTCGAGCACTGAAGCTTTCTTT. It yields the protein CAITQGTSSTEAFF.

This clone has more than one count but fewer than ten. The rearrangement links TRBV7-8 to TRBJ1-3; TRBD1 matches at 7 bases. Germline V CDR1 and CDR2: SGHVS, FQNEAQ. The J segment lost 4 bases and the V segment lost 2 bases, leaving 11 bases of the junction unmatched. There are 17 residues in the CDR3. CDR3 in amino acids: CASSLPGQRKRGNTIYF. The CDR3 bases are TGTGCCAGCAGCTTACCGGGACAGCGCAAACGGGGAAACACCATATATTTT.

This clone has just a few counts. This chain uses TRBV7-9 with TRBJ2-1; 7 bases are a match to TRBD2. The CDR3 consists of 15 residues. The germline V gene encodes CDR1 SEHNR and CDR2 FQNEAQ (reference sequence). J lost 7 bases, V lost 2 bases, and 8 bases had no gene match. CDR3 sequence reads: CASSLRQGGRNEQFF. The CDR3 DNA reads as TGTGCCAGCAGCTTACGGCAGGGCGGGAGAAATGAGCAGTTCTTC.